This TCR beta chain was sequenced during a study of blood T cell repertoires in COVID-19. Overall study: Donors in the United States, Italy and Spain gave samples during acute or convalescent COVID-19. From T cells, B-cell-depleted T cells, or PBMCs came the material, which was cDNA or gDNA.

Trimming took 6 bases from V and 4 from J, leaving 13 bases between them. Germline CDR1 reads MNHEY; CDR2 reads SVGAGI. CDR3 length equals 13 residues. As processed by the authors: Counts of nucleated cells, estimated from reference gene primer amplification, were obtained. Sequenced by immunoSEQ multiplex PCR; TCRdb stores in-frame clones only, minus some. The V and J calls and the clone size are those of that table, but D and trimming were determined from the DNA. In the table there are 70,000 or so clones, 75% to 90% of which are singletons. This chain uses TRBV6-5 with TRBJ2-7, with a weak D call TRBD1 (6 bases). Sequencing input: peripheral blood. The receptor was isolated from a man in his sixties with acute or convalescent COVID-19. The CDR3 loop is CASRDRFFYEQYF. The CDR3 DNA sequence: TGTGCCAGCAGGGACAGATTCTTTTACGAGCAGTACTTC.